One and the same sample provided the 28 T cell receptor beta chains below, sequenced in a study of cytomegalovirus exposure and HLA in healthy donors (dated 2017 in TCRdb). Libraries were prepared through the immunoSEQ multiplex PCR assay. The multiplex PCR relied on a mix of 60 forward primers for TCR Vbeta segments and 13 reverse primers for TCR Jbeta segments. TCRdb re-hosts the immuneACCESS table, in-frame sequences only. Its copies lack some clones; in the studies checked, an unresolved V gene accounts for under half of them, and the cause for the rest is not known. The sample table holds about 190,000 clones, of which around 80% were seen once. Clones ranked in the top ten supply roughly 1.6% of the sample. Material: PBMCs. These receptors came from a woman aged 18-29 years in good health and CMV-seronegative.

The chain combines TRBV28 with TRBJ2-1, with 8 nucleotides matching TRBD1. CDR1 is MDHEN and CDR2 is SYDVKM in the germline V gene. With V trimmed by 2 bases and J by 9 bases, 12 bases remained unmatched. CDR3 length: 16 amino acids. The DNA for the CDR3 is TGTGCCAGCAGTTTAGGGACAGGCGTTGGGCCCAGTGAGCAGTTCTTC. Protein: CASSLGTGVGPSEQFF.

The rearrangement uses TRBV4-3 and TRBJ2-6; a possible D gene is TRBD2 (7 bases). Per the germline V gene, CDR1 is LGHNA and CDR2 is YSLEER. The CDR3 has 18 residues. The V end lost 4 bases, the J end lost 0 bases, and 16 bases lay between the germline ends. CDR3 loop: CASSLWEGGVSGANVLTF. The CDR3 DNA sequence: TGCGCCAGCAGCCTGTGGGAGGGGGGCGTCTCTGGGGCCAACGTCCTGACTTTC.

The rearrangement joins TRBV28 to TRBJ2-3; D is unclear. The germline V gene encodes CDR1 MDHEN and CDR2 SYDVKM. The V and J ends lost 3 bases and 0 bases respectively, with 10 bases between them. This CDR3 has 15 residues. The CDR3 DNA follows: TGTGCCAGCAGTTTCGAGGTCTTTAGCACAGATACGCAGTATTTT. Amino acid sequence: CASSFEVFSTDTQYF.

The chain couples TRBV4-1 to TRBJ2-3, with 12 bases lining up with TRBD2. This CDR3 is 16 amino acids long. The junction had 5 bases not matched to a gene; V was cut back by 2 bases and J by 5 bases. Per the germline V gene, CDR1 is MGHRA and CDR2 is YSYEKL. The CDR3: CASSQPGLAGGDTQYF. CDR3 DNA: TGCGCCAGCAGCCAACCGGGACTAGCGGGTGGAGATACGCAGTATTTT.

The rearrangement joins TRBV11-3 to TRBJ1-3; 8 nucleotides line up with TRBD1. The CDR3 extends over 16 amino acids. The trim removed 5 bases at V and 0 bases at J, leaving 6 bases unmatched. Looked up from germline, CDR1 is SGHNT and CDR2 is YENEEA. CDR3 nucleotide sequence: TGTGCCAGCAGCCCAGGGACAGGCCTCTCTGGAAACACCATATATTTT. Amino acids: CASSPGTGLSGNTIYF.

The V call is TRBV6-1, the J call TRBJ2-3; no reliable D call. CDR3 length: 16 amino acids. Trimming cost V 4 bases and J 4 bases, with 18 bases left between them. In germline, CDR1 is MNHNS, CDR2 SASEGT. DNA for the CDR3: TGTGCCAGCAGTGTTCAAGGCCGGGTTCGTGCAGATACGCAGTATTTT. Amino acids: CASSVQGRVRADTQYF.

This rearrangement joins TRBV6-6 to TRBJ1-2; 9 bases map to TRBD1. Trimming at V came to 0 bases and at J to 8 bases, leaving 4 bases not matched to a gene. Germline V gene sequence: CDR1 MNHNY, CDR2 SVGAGI (reference sequence). CDR3 length: 14 amino acids. CDR3 protein: CASSYSQGAHGYTF. The CDR3 DNA is TGTGCCAGCAGTTACTCACAGGGGGCCCACGGCTACACCTTC.

The CDR3 bases are TGCAGCGTTGAACCTCGCAAGGGGCGCGACTATGGCTACACCTTC. This codes for CSVEPRKGRDYGYTF. The V and J genes are TRBV29-1 and TRBJ1-2; a weak D match, TRBD1 (5 bases). The germline CDR1 and CDR2 sequences are SQVTM and ANQGSEA. The CDR3 has 15 residues. Deletions cut 2 bases from V and 3 bases from J, with 16 bases between. The full variable domain, with the rest looked up from reference TRBV29-1 and TRBJ1-2, is SAVISQKPSRDICQRGTSLTIQCQVDSQVTMMFWYRQQPGQSLTLIATANQGSEATYESGFVIDKFPISRPNLTFSTLTVSNMSPEDSSIYLCSVEPRKGRDYGYTFGSGTRLTVV.

This sequence joins TRBV9 and TRBJ2-6; the match to TRBD1 covers 8 bases. V was clipped by 2 bases and J by 0 bases; unmatched bases: 13. From germline, CDR1 is SGDLS and CDR2 YYNGEE. This CDR3 has 20 amino acids. The CDR3 region is CASSVGQVPRDSSGANVLTF. The CDR3 DNA sequence: TGTGCCAGCAGCGTGGGACAGGTTCCTAGAGACAGCTCTGGGGCCAACGTCCTGACTTTC.

The gene calls are TRBV19 and TRBJ1-5; D gene uncertain. Germline CDR1 LNHDA, CDR2 SQIVND (reference sequence). The CDR3 extends over 12 amino acids. Trimming shortened V by 9 bases and J by 5 bases, and 11 bases separated the two germline ends. The CDR3 spells CASGPGDQPQHF. The CDR3 coding sequence is TGTGCCAGCGGCCCCGGGGATCAGCCCCAGCATTTT.

V and J are TRBV9 and TRBJ2-1; D may be TRBD2 (5 bases). V gave up 3 bases and J gave up 0 bases, with 16 bases separating them. The length of the CDR3 is 17 residues. CDR1 and CDR2 (germline): SGDLS, YYNGEE. The chain's CDR3 is CASSARGSADSYNEQFF. The CDR3 DNA sequence: TGTGCCAGCAGCGCACGGGGTTCGGCGGACTCCTACAATGAGCAGTTCTTC.

This sequence joins TRBV6-5 and TRBJ2-5; maybe TRBD2 (5 bases). The J call may be in error: the DNA end matches TRBJ2-7 better. The germline gives CDR1 MNHEY, CDR2 SVGAGI. This CDR3 is 14 amino acids long. This CDR3 is CASTLVSGSDEQYF. The CDR3 nucleotides are TGTGCCAGCACCTTGGTCTCGGGGTCAGACGAGCAGTACTTC.

V gene TRBV5-4 combines with J gene TRBJ2-3, with 7 positions matching TRBD1. The length of the CDR3 is 17 residues. CDR1 is SGHNT and CDR2 is YYREEE in the germline V gene (reference sequence). V lost 4 bases, J lost 4 bases, and 15 bases stayed unmatched. The CDR3 protein is CASSVGEGARAPDTQYF. CDR3 sequence (DNA): TGTGCCAGCAGCGTAGGAGAGGGGGCCCGAGCCCCAGATACGCAGTATTTT.

This chain links TRBV11-2 with TRBJ1-2; the D gene is possibly TRBD1 (5 bases). The CDR3 has 14 residues. The V end was cut by 2 bases, the J end by 4 bases, with 11 bases between. The germline V gene encodes CDR1 SGHAT and CDR2 FQNNGV. The CDR3 DNA sequence: TGTGCCAGCAGCTTATTCGTAAGGGGCTATGGCTACACCTTC. Its translation is CASSLFVRGYGYTF.

In this sample, this clone turned up a few times. The rearrangement links TRBV7-2 to TRBJ1-1; 8 bases line up with TRBD1. V was clipped by 3 bases and J by 0 bases; unmatched bases: 6. CDR1 SGHTA and CDR2 FQGNSA come from the germline V gene. CDR3 length equals 16 residues. The CDR3 bases are TGTGCCAGCAGCTTGGACAGGGAGAATATGAACACTGAAGCTTTCTTT. It translates to CASSLDRENMNTEAFF.

V usage is TRBV7-2 and J usage is TRBJ2-7; 7 positions match TRBD2. This CDR3 region has 14 residues. The J segment lost 1 base and the V segment lost 1 base, leaving 1 base of the junction unmatched. Germline V CDR1 and CDR2: SGHTA, FQGNSA. The CDR3 nucleotides read TGTGCCAGCAGCTTAGGCGGGGGTTCCTACGAGCAGTACTTC. It codes for CASSLGGGSYEQYF.

The rearrangement links TRBV6-6 to TRBJ2-3; D uncertain. Germline lookup yields CDR1 MNHNY and CDR2 SVGAGI (reference sequence). The CDR3 loop spans 12 amino acids. V lost 7 bases and J lost 3, with 8 bases in between. The chain's CDR3 is CASNQRTDTQYF. The CDR3, as DNA: TGTGCCAGCAATCAGAGGACAGATACGCAGTATTTT.

This rearrangement joins TRBV5-1 to TRBJ2-1; tentatively, D is TRBD2 (5 bases). The CDR3 covers 15 residues. Trimming took 0 bases from V and 4 from J, leaving 11 bases between them. Germline V gene data show CDR1 as SGHRS and CDR2 as YFSETQ. The CDR3 spells CASSLGNLAYNEQFF. The CDR3, as DNA: TGCGCCAGCAGCTTGGGGAACTTAGCGTACAATGAGCAGTTCTTC.

This clone showed up just a few times. The gene calls are TRBV6-5 and TRBJ2-2; D remains ambiguous. Germline V CDR1 and CDR2: MNHEY, SVGAGI. CDR3 length: 15 residues. Trimming took off 5 bases at V and 2 bases at J, with 12 bases between the two ends. The CDR3 coding sequence is TGTGCCAGCAGTCCCGGGTATACTAACACCGGGGAGCTGTTTTTT. Protein product: CASSPGYTNTGELFF.

This chain connects TRBV9 to TRBJ1-5; possibly TRBD1 for D (5 bases). This CDR3 contains 15 residues. Germline CDR1 is SGDLS and CDR2 is YYNGEE. With 3 bases removed from V and 0 bases from J, the gap between germline ends came to 10 bases. The CDR3 protein is CASSGAGYSNQPQHF. The CDR3 DNA reads TGTGCCAGCAGCGGCGCAGGGTATAGCAATCAGCCCCAGCATTTT.

The chain couples TRBV6-5 to TRBJ2-1, with 8 positions matching TRBD1. Trimming removed 6 bases from V and 7 bases from J; junction bases left unmatched: 8. The germline V gene has CDR1 MNHEY and CDR2 SVGAGI. This CDR3 is built from 14 residues. DNA of the CDR3: TGTGCCAGCAGATTTGGACAGGGAAGGAATGAGCAGTTCTTC. Its translation: CASRFGQGRNEQFF.

The rearrangement joins TRBV4-3 to TRBJ2-2, with 8 bases fitting TRBD2. The V and J ends lost 4 bases and 0 bases, in that order; junction bases with no gene match: 7. CDR1 and CDR2 (germline): LGHNA, YSLEER. This CDR3 has 17 residues. The CDR3 protein is CASSRGTSGSNTGELFF. The CDR3 nucleotides read TGCGCCAGCAGCCGAGGCACTAGCGGATCGAACACCGGGGAGCTGTTTTTT.

V usage is TRBV18 and J usage is TRBJ2-1; D might be TRBD2 (5 bases). CDR3 length: 16 amino acids. Germline V gives CDR1 KGHSH, CDR2 LQKENI. V lost 0 bases and J 2 bases, leaving 11 bases between the germline ends. CDR3 DNA: TGTGCCAGCTCACCACCGGACTTCTTCCCCTACAATGAGCAGTTCTTC. It is translated as CASSPPDFFPYNEQFF.

J is TRBJ2-2 and V is TRBV5-1; 10 bases match TRBD1. The CDR3 runs 14 residues. V dropped 4 bases and J dropped 7; count of bases not matched to a gene: 4. Per the germline V gene, CDR1 is SGHRS and CDR2 is YFSETQ. CDR3 in DNA: TGCGCCAGCAGCGAAGGACAGGGGGTCGGGGAGCTGTTTTTT. Protein: CASSEGQGVGELFF.

The rearrangement links TRBV29-1 to TRBJ2-7; perhaps TRBD2 as D (5 bases). V lost 5 bases and J 0 bases, leaving 11 bases between the germline ends. The CDR3 has 13 residues. CDR1 is SQVTM and CDR2 is ANQGSEA in the germline V gene. CDR3 sequence reads: CSVHRTGSYEQYF. CDR3 coding DNA: TGCAGCGTTCACCGGACTGGCTCCTACGAGCAGTACTTC.

This sequence joins TRBV28 and TRBJ2-1; 10 positions agree with TRBD1. CDR1 MDHEN and CDR2 SYDVKM come from the germline V gene. This CDR3 spans 15 amino acids. Trimming removed 5 bases from V and 6 bases from J; junction bases left unmatched: 7. CDR3 loop: CASSLPGQGSNEQFF. The CDR3 DNA is TGTGCCAGCAGTCTCCCGGGACAGGGGTCCAATGAGCAGTTCTTC.

This clone was observed a single time. The genes are TRBV5-8 and TRBJ1-2, with D possibly TRBD1 on 6 matching bases. The length of the CDR3 is 12 residues. Germline V gives CDR1 SGHTS, CDR2 YDEGEE. V lost 0 bases and J lost 9, with 9 bases in between. CDR3 bases: TGTGCCAGCAGCTTGGACAGGGCCAGCTACACCTTC. This encodes CASSLDRASYTF.

The chain recombines TRBV27 with TRBJ1-5; possibly TRBD1 for D (6 bases). CDR1 is MNHEY, CDR2 SMNVEV, per germline (reference sequence). Trimming removed 2 bases at V and 9 bases at J, with 14 bases between. CDR3 length: 14 amino acids. CDR3 sequence: CASSLRRGVSPQHF. CDR3 DNA: TGTGCCAGCAGTTTACGCAGGGGAGTGTCGCCCCAGCATTTT.